Sequencing of this TCR beta chain was carried out in a study of CD8 T cells in ankylosing spondylitis. This clonotype has only a few counts. Each CDR3 protein gets one entry after TCRdb re-called the 5' RACE reads with MiXCR. The table lists under 200,000 distinct CDR3 sequences, around 8.9% of them singletons. The V gene's germline CDR1 is SGHTA and CDR2 FQGNSA. J gave up 1 base and V 5 bases, and 4 bases lay outside the gene matches. The CDR3 runs to 16 residues. The chain recombines TRBV7-2 with TRBJ2-7, with 14 bases that match TRBD2. The sequenced material came from blood, either unsorted or a sorted T cell fraction (not recorded which). This clonotype was obtained from a female donor with ankylosing spondylitis or in good health (not recorded which). The CDR3 loop is CASSVGLAGGSYEQYF. CDR3 DNA sequence: TGTGCCAGCAGCGTCGGACTAGCGGGAGGATCCTACGAGCAGTACTTC.